The 3 T cell receptor beta chains in this list originate from one sample, sequenced in a study of Ad26.COV2.S vaccination and SARS-CoV-2 variants. Treatment denoted: some 20 received Ad26.COV2.S at low or high dose, single or two shots; about 5 received placebo; per-sample allocation not given. The samples were gathered on day 63 after the first injection of vaccine or placebo. Only in-frame clones appear in the TCRdb table, and some are missing; sequencing was by immunoSEQ multiplex PCR. The table includes about 500,000 clones, about 88% detected once. The sample in question was peripheral blood, obtained in a trial of Ad26.COV2.S vaccine versus placebo. Receptor source: a person between 18 and 59 years old who received the Ad26.COV2.S COVID-19 vaccine or a placebo.

The chain joins TRBV6-5 to TRBJ2-7; 10 nucleotides line up with TRBD2. Germline V gene data show CDR1 as MNHEY and CDR2 as SVGAGI. The CDR3 has 16 residues. Trimming took 1 base from V and 2 from J; bases not matched to a gene: 5. The DNA for the CDR3 is TGTGCCAGCAGTTACTGGGCTAGCGGGGGTCCCTACGAGCAGTACTTC. It yields the protein CASSYWASGGPYEQYF.

The rearrangement uses TRBV10-3 and TRBJ1-2, with 9 bases identical to TRBD1. The length of the CDR3 is 16 residues. Losses at the gene ends were 0 bases for V and 7 bases for J; bases not matched to a gene: 9. The germline CDR1 and CDR2 sequences are ENHRY and SYGVKD. The CDR3 DNA is TGTGCCATCAGTGAGTCGATGGGACAGGGATTAAGTGGCTACACCTTC. It codes for CAISESMGQGLSGYTF.

The V and J genes are TRBV7-2 and TRBJ2-2; TRBD1 aligns across 8 bases. The CDR3 spans 15 residues. The V and J ends lost 4 bases and 2 bases, in that order; junction bases with no gene match: 3. CDR1 is SGHTA, CDR2 FQGNSA, per germline. The CDR3 here is CASSSGQGNTGELFF. The CDR3 DNA follows: TGTGCCAGCAGCTCCGGACAGGGAAACACCGGGGAGCTGTTTTTT.